This T cell receptor beta chain emerged from a study of PD-1 blockade in classical Hodgkin lymphoma. Trimming cost V 0 bases and J 4 bases, with 15 bases left between them. The CDR3 extends over 16 amino acids. Germline V gene data show CDR1 as LGHNA and CDR2 as YNFKEQ. As to time point: cycle 4 day 1 (C4D1), after less than 7 weeks of nivolumab. Every one of the patients relapsed after autologous stem cell transplantation (brentuximab vedotin exposure was variable). Magnetic negative selection served to purify CD4+ T cells out of PBMCs that had been thawed. Only in-frame clones appear in the TCRdb table, and some are missing; sequencing was by immunoSEQ multiplex PCR. The table lists fewer than 40,000 clones, around four fifths of them singletons, with over 0.8% in the top ten.

This clonotype originated in a human donor with classical Hodgkin lymphoma. Sample: CD4+ T cells from blood, taken before the fourth cycle of nivolumab. The chain couples TRBV4-2 to TRBJ1-2; D is perhaps TRBD1 (6 bases). CDR3 sequence (DNA): TGTGCCAGCAGCCAAGAGGGGGGCAGACCCTTCTATGGCTACACCTTC. As protein: CASSQEGGRPFYGYTF.